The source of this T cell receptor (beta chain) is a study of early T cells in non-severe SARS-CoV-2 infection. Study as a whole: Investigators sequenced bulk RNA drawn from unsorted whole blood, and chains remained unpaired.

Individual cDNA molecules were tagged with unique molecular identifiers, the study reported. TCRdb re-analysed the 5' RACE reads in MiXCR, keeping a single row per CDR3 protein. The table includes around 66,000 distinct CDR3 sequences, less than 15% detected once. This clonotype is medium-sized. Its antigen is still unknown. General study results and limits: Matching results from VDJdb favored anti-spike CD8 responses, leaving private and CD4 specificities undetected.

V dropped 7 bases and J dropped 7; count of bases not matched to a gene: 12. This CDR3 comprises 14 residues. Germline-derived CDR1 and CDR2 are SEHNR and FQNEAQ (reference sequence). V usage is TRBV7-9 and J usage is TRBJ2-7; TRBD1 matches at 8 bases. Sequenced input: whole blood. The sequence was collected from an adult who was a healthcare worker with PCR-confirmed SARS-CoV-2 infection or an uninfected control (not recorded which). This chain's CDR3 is CASNVQGGGMEQYF. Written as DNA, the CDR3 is TGTGCCAGCAACGTACAGGGGGGAGGTATGGAGCAGTACTTC. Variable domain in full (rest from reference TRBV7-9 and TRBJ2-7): DTGVSQNPRHKITKRGQNVTFRCDPISEHNRLYWYRQTLGQGPEFLTYFQNEAQLEKSRLLSDRFSAERPKGSFSTLEIQRTEQGDSAMYLCASNVQGGGMEQYFGPGTRLTVT.